What follows describes a single T cell receptor (beta chain). Allocation to cohorts depended on clinical history reported by the participants. Recovery meant two consecutive negative NP/OP PCR tests, professional clearance, or resolved symptoms. The data are from a study of blood T cell repertoires in COVID-19. Study-level information: Sample material is recorded as cDNA or gDNA derived from T cells, B-cell-depleted T cells, or PBMCs.

CDR3 length equals 15 residues. Trimming removed 4 bases at V and 2 bases at J, with 12 bases between. CDR1 and CDR2 from the germline V gene are SGHNT and YENEEA. Assay used: immunoSEQ multiplex PCR; TCRdb lists only in-frame clones, some missing. The sample records 200,000 to 300,000 clones, roughly 91% being singletons. The chain uses TRBV11-3 and TRBJ1-3, with D possibly TRBD1 on 6 matching bases. The sequence was collected from a man in his forties who had recovered from COVID-19. Input material: PBMCs or T cells enriched from blood (not recorded which). This CDR3 is CASSYRDSTGNTIYF. In nucleotides, the CDR3 is TGTGCCAGCAGCTACAGGGATTCTACTGGAAACACCATATATTTT. Full variable domain (missing parts from reference TRBV11-3 and TRBJ1-3): EAGVVQSPRYKIIEKKQPVAFWCNPISGHNTLYWYLQNLGQGPELLIRYENEEAVDDSQLPKDRFSAERLKGVDSTLKIQPAELGDSAVYLCASSYRDSTGNTIYFGEGSWLTVV.